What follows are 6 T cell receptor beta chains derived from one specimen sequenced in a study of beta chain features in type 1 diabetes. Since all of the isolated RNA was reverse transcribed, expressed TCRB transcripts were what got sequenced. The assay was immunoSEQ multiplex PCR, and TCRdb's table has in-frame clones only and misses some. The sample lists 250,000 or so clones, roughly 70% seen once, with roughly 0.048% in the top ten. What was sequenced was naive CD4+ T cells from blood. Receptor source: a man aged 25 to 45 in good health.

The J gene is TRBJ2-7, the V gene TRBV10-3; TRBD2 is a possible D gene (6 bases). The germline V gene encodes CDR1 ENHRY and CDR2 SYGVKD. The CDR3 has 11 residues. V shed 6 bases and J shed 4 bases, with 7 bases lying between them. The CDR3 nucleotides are TGTGCCATCAGGGAGGGGTACGAGCAGTACTTC. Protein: CAIREGYEQYF.

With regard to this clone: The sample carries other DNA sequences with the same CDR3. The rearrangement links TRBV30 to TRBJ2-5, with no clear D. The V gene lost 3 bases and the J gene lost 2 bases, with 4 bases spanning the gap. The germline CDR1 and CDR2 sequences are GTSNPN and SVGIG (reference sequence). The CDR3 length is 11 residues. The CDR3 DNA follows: TGTGCCTGGAGAAGACAAGAGACCCAGTACTTC. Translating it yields CAWRRQETQYF.

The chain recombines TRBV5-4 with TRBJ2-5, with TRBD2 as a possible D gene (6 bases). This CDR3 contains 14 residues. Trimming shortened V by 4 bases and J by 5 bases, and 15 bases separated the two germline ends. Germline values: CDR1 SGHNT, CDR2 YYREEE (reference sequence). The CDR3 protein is CASSPPGGGETQYF. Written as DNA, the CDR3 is TGTGCCAGCAGCCCCCCCGGAGGAGGGGAGACCCAGTACTTC.

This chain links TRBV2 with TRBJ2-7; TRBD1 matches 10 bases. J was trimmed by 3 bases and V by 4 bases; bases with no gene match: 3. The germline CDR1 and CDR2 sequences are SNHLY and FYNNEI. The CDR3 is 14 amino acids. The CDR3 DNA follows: TGTGCCAGCAGTGGGGGACAGGGGCACTACGAGCAGTACTTC. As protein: CASSGGQGHYEQYF.

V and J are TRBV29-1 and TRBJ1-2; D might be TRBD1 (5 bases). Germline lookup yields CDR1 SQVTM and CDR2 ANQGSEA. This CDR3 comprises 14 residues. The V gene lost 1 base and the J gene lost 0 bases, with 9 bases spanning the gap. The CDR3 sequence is CSVEGRGSNYGYTF. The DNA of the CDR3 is TGCAGCGTTGAAGGAAGGGGCTCTAACTATGGCTACACCTTC.

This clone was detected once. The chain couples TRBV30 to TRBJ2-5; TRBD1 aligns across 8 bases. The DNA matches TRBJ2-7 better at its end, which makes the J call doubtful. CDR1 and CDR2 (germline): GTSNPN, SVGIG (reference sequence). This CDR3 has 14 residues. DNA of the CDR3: TGTGCCTGGAGTGACCCGGACAGGGATAACGAGCAGTACTTC. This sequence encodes CAWSDPDRDNEQYF.